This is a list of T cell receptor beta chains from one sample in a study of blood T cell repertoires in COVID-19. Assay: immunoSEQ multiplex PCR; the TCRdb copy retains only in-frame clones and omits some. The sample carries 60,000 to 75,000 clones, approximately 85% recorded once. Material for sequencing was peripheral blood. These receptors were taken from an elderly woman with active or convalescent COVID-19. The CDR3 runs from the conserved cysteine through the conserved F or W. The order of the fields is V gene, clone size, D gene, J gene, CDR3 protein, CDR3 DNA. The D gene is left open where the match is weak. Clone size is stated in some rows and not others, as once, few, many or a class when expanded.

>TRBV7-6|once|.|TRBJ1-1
CASSLGSLNTEAFF
TGTGCCAGCAGCTTAGGGAGCCTGAACACTGAAGCTTTCTTT
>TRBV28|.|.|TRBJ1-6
CASSLQGNNSPLHF
TGTGCCAGCAGTTTACAGGGCAATAATTCACCCCTCCACTTT
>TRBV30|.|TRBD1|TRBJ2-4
CAWRTGQGKAKNIQYF
TGTGCCTGGAGGACAGGACAGGGGAAGGCCAAAAACATTCAGTACTTC
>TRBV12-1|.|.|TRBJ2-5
CASSFGDKEETQYF
TGTGCCAGCAGCTTTGGGGACAAAGAAGAGACCCAGTACTTC
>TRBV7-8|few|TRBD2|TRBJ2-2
CASREAGGFGTGELFF
TGTGCCAGCCGAGAAGCGGGGGGATTTGGCACCGGGGAGCTGTTTTTT
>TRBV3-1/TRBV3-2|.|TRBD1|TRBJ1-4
CASSHKDRGKLFF
TGTGCCAGCAGCCACAAGGACAGGGGAAAACTGTTTTTT
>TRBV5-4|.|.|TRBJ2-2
CASSLAQIGQFTGELFF
TGTGCCAGCAGCTTGGCCCAGATCGGACAGTTCACCGGGGAGCTGTTTTTT
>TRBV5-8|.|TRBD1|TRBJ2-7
CASSPGTGSYEQYF
TGTGCCAGCAGCCCCGGGACAGGGTCCTACGAGCAGTACTTC
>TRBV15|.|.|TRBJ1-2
CATSRDRGRGLGYTF
TGTGCCACCAGCAGAGATCGCGGCAGGGGTTTAGGCTACACCTTC
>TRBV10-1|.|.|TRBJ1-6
CASSVVRDSPLHF
TGCGCCAGCAGTGTTGTTCGGGATTCACCCCTCCACTTT